These 4 T cell receptor beta chains were all obtained from the same sample, sequenced in a study of blood T cells in healthy people across ages (dated by TCRdb to between 2015 and 2016). Library preparation employed 5' RACE. TCRdb lists the instrument as Illumina HiSeq 2500. The second PCR ran for about 6 to 12 cycles and used a J-beta primer mix along with a sample-barcoded 5' primer. TCRdb itself trimmed the public reads at Q25 with fastp, ran MiXCR and retained productive beta chains. A single entry per CDR3 protein holds the most common genes and DNA from its merged rows. The sample table holds more than 450,000 distinct CDR3 sequences, of which approximately 26% were seen once. In total, the top ten clones hold approximately 3.3% of the sample. A further study also used this sample, focusing on T cells of mothers and their children.

Sequencing used blood. These receptors were obtained from a boy between 2 and 10 years old in good health.

This clonotype was detected only once. The genes are TRBV19 and TRBJ1-1, with D maybe TRBD1 (5 bases). This CDR3 region has 13 residues. Germline lookup yields CDR1 LNHDA and CDR2 SQIVND (reference sequence). V lost 8 bases, J lost 5 bases, and 15 bases lay in between. The DNA of the CDR3 is TGTGCCAGTGGGACCGAGAGAGGGACTGAAGCTTTCTTT. It is translated as CASGTERGTEAFF.

In this sample, this clonotype turned up once. The V gene is TRBV4-1, the J gene TRBJ1-1, with 8 positions matching TRBD1. Trimming removed 8 bases from V and 1 base from J; junction bases left unmatched: 3. This CDR3 spans 13 amino acids. Germline V gives CDR1 MGHRA, CDR2 YSYEKL. Written as DNA, the CDR3 is TGCGCCAGCGGGACAGGCACGAACACTGAAGCTTTCTTT. Translation gives CASGTGTNTEAFF.

In its sample, this clonotype was seen a few times. This CDR3 is CSVRKGRQTYEQYF. The CDR3 DNA reads as TGCAGCGTTAGAAAGGGACGGCAAACCTACGAGCAGTACTTC. The gene calls are TRBV29-1 and TRBJ2-7; D might be TRBD1 or TRBD2, each matching 5 bases. The V and J ends lost 5 bases and 2 bases respectively, with 16 bases between them. Germline V gene data show CDR1 as SQVTM and CDR2 as ANQGSEA. The CDR3 spans 14 residues.

The chain employs TRBV20-1 and TRBJ2-3; 7 bases are a match to TRBD2. V lost 2 bases to trimming and J lost 2 bases; unmatched junction nucleotides: 10. This CDR3 contains 16 residues. CDR1 DFQATT and CDR2 SNEGSKA come from the germline V gene (reference sequence). CDR3 DNA: TGCAGTGCTAGAATTAGGGTGAGCGGGATCACAGATACGCAGTATTTT. It is translated as CSARIRVSGITDTQYF.